This note documents a single T cell receptor (beta chain) sequence. What it binds is unknown. The sample belongs to a study of cytomegalovirus exposure and HLA in healthy donors. Vbeta (60) and Jbeta (13) primers were used in the PCR. Clones were read by immunoSEQ multiplex PCR, and TCRdb kept only the in-frame ones, dropping some. The table has some 89,000 clones, 85% seen once. Study-wide findings and caveats: A link between a missense DCLRE1C variant and TCR beta V- and J-gene trimming emerged from a later analysis.

Germline V gene sequence: CDR1 SNHLY, CDR2 FYNNEI. The CDR3 extends over 12 amino acids. Trimming at V came to 5 bases and at J to 8 bases, leaving 3 bases not matched to a gene. The chain is built from TRBV2 and TRBJ2-1; 7 positions agree with TRBD1. Material for sequencing was PBMCs. The TCR was taken from a man aged 35 to 55 in good health and CMV-seropositive. The CDR3 reads CASSTQGHEQFF. The CDR3 DNA follows: TGTGCCAGCAGTACACAGGGGCATGAGCAGTTCTTC.